Listed here is a single T cell receptor beta chain. These data are taken from a study of blood T cell repertoires in COVID-19. Per germline, CDR1 LNHDA and CDR2 SQIVND (reference sequence). The V and J ends lost 7 bases and 5 bases, in that order; junction bases with no gene match: 7. The CDR3 contains 14 residues. As handled by the study authors: Estimates of nucleated cell counts were drawn from the amplification of reference gene primers. Clones were sequenced by immunoSEQ multiplex PCR, and TCRdb holds only the in-frame ones, with some missing. V and J calls and clone size are as listed in that table; D and trimming were resolved from the DNA. The sample holds fewer than 250,000 clones, roughly 78% seen once.

The sample was peripheral blood. J is TRBJ2-3 and V is TRBV19; TRBD2 aligns across 9 bases. The sequence derives from a middle-aged woman with acute or convalescent COVID-19. The CDR3 sequence is CASNAGGRGDTQYF. The CDR3 DNA is TGTGCCAGTAACGCGGGAGGGCGAGGAGATACGCAGTATTTT.